Following are 15 T cell receptor beta chains from one sample sequenced in a study of blood T cell repertoires in COVID-19. Libraries were prepared by immunoSEQ multiplex PCR; TCRdb keeps only in-frame clonotypes and omits some of them. The profile shows approximately 190,000 clones, about 80% of them singletons. Material for sequencing was peripheral blood. These receptors originate from an older woman with COVID-19, enrolled during active disease.

V and J are TRBV28 and TRBJ1-1; D is ambiguous. The CDR3 spans 12 residues. V was trimmed by 4 bases and J by 7 bases, leaving 10 bases between them. CDR1 MDHEN and CDR2 SYDVKM come from the germline V gene. The CDR3 bases are TGTGCCAGCAGTTCTACGTACGGTGAAGCTTTCTTT. Protein sequence: CASSSTYGEAFF.

The chain employs TRBV28 and TRBJ1-2, with D unclear. The CDR3 runs to 12 residues. The V end lost 7 bases, the J end lost 7 bases, and 13 bases lay between the germline ends. Per the germline V gene, CDR1 is MDHEN and CDR2 is SYDVKM. The CDR3: CASNIDTFGYTF. CDR3 sequence (DNA): TGTGCCAGCAACATAGACACCTTTGGCTACACCTTC.

This sequence joins TRBV28 and TRBJ2-1, with 10 bases identical to TRBD2. This CDR3 has 18 residues. Looked up from germline, CDR1 is MDHEN and CDR2 is SYDVKM. V lost 4 bases, J lost 9 bases, and 18 bases stayed unmatched. The CDR3 nucleotides read TGTGCCAGCAGTTCCCCGAATCCCGGACTAGCGGTTCAAGGTGAGCAGTTCTTC. This codes for CASSSPNPGLAVQGEQFF.

This rearrangement joins TRBV25-1 to TRBJ2-3, with 9 bases that match TRBD2. V shed 7 bases, J shed 1 base, and the junction held 6 bases outside the gene matches. CDR3 length: 15 residues. In germline, CDR1 is MGHDK, CDR2 SYGVNS. As DNA, the CDR3 is TGTGCCAGCACTAGCGGGATCGTAGGCACAGATACGCAGTATTTT. It encodes CASTSGIVGTDTQYF.

The rearrangement links TRBV7-2 to TRBJ1-2, with 8 bases that match TRBD1. Germline V gene data show CDR1 as SGHTA and CDR2 as FQGNSA. V shed 5 bases and J 2 bases; nucleotides not matched to a gene: 4. The length of the CDR3 is 14 residues. The CDR3 nucleotides read TGTGCCAGCAGCCGGACAGGGACGAACTATGGCTACACCTTC. Translated, it gives CASSRTGTNYGYTF. Full variable domain (outside the CDR3, taken from reference TRBV7-2 and TRBJ1-2): GAGVSQSPSNKVTEKGKDVELRCDPISGHTALYWYRQSLGQGLEFLIYFQGNSAPDKSGLPSDRFSAERTGGSVSTLTIQRTQQEDSAVYLCASSRTGTNYGYTFGSGTRLTVV.

This chain connects TRBV3-1 (or the pseudogene TRBV3-2) to TRBJ2-1, with 11 bases lining up with TRBD1. This CDR3 has 16 residues. Germline values: CDR1 LGHDT, CDR2 YNNKEL (reference sequence). The V segment lost 2 bases and the J segment 8 bases; nucleotides outside the gene matches: 8. CDR3 coding DNA: TGTGCCAGCAGCCAAAGGACAGGGGGCATGTTAGATGAGCAGTTCTTC. It translates to CASSQRTGGMLDEQFF.

V usage is TRBV2 and J usage is TRBJ1-2, with D possibly TRBD1 on 5 matching bases. The CDR3 is made up of 13 amino acids. CDR1 is SNHLY and CDR2 is FYNNEI in the germline V gene. Trimming removed 4 bases at V and 1 base at J, with 7 bases between. CDR3 in DNA: TGTGCCAGCAGTGGGGGGGATAACTATGGCTACACCTTC. This codes for CASSGGDNYGYTF. The full variable domain, in which reference TRBV2 and TRBJ1-2 provide the parts outside the CDR3, is EPEVTQTPSHQVTQMGQEVILRCVPISNHLYFYWYRQILGQKVEFLVSFYNNEISEKSEIFDDQFSVERPDGSNFTLKIRSTKLEDSAMYFCASSGGDNYGYTFGSGTRLTVV.

This clone was detected only a few times. The V gene is TRBV5-1, the J gene TRBJ2-1; 9 bases match TRBD2. The CDR3 contains 16 residues. The germline V gene has CDR1 SGHRS and CDR2 YFSETQ. The trim removed 0 bases at V and 5 bases at J, leaving 6 bases unmatched. As DNA, the CDR3 is TGCGCCAGCAGCTTGGTTGCGGGAGGGCCCCACAATGAGCAGTTCTTC. The encoded protein is CASSLVAGGPHNEQFF.

V is TRBV3-1 (or the pseudogene TRBV3-2) and J is TRBJ1-2; 12 bases agree with TRBD1. The CDR3 loop spans 13 amino acids. V lost 4 bases, J lost 8 bases, and 2 bases stayed unmatched. Germline V gene lookup returns CDR1 LGHDT and CDR2 YNNKEL (reference sequence). This CDR3 is CASSPGTGGGYTF. In DNA, the CDR3 is TGTGCCAGCAGCCCCGGGACAGGGGGCGGCTACACCTTC.

This clone was observed once. The V and J genes are TRBV18 and TRBJ2-2; TRBD1 might be the D (5 bases). Germline loops: CDR1 KGHSH, CDR2 LQKENI. CDR3 size: 16 residues. Trimming left V 3 bases short and J 5 bases short, with 16 bases between. The CDR3: CASSPRRDSSTGELFF. CDR3 nucleotide sequence: TGTGCCAGCTCACCTAGAAGAGACAGCAGTACCGGGGAGCTGTTTTTT.

The rearrangement uses TRBV29-1 and TRBJ2-1, with 9 bases matching TRBD2. J was trimmed by 3 bases and V by 0 bases; bases with no gene match: 3. The CDR3 runs to 15 residues. Germline-derived CDR1 and CDR2 are SQVTM and ANQGSEA. CDR3: CSVEEAGGFYNEQFF. In DNA form, the CDR3 reads TGCAGCGTTGAAGAGGCGGGGGGGTTCTACAATGAGCAGTTCTTC.

The rearrangement joins TRBV30 to TRBJ2-7; 8 bases align to TRBD2. The CDR3 extends over 17 amino acids. CDR1 is GTSNPN and CDR2 is SVGIG in the germline V gene (reference sequence). The junction had 16 bases not matched to a gene; V was cut back by 4 bases and J by 2 bases. The CDR3 nucleotides are TGTGCCTGGACCCCCGGTTGGAGCGGGAGCGAAGCCTACGAGCAGTACTTC. Translated, it gives CAWTPGWSGSEAYEQYF.

CDR3 in amino acids: CASDTSGTSGGLEQYV. The CDR3 DNA sequence: TGTGCCAGCGATACTTCCGGGACTAGCGGGGGGCTCGAGCAGTACGTC. The rearrangement links TRBV2 to TRBJ2-7; 15 nucleotides match TRBD2. CDR3 length equals 16 residues. Unmatched junction bases numbered 11, after V lost 8 bases and J lost 6 bases. In germline, CDR1 is SNHLY, CDR2 FYNNEI.

V usage is TRBV29-1 and J usage is TRBJ1-1; 8 bases match TRBD1. Per germline, CDR1 SQVTM and CDR2 ANQGSEA. This CDR3 region has 15 residues. V gave up 5 bases and J gave up 4 bases; unmatched junction bases: 12. This CDR3 reads CSVRAVTGALTEAFF. CDR3 in DNA: TGCAGCGTTAGGGCCGTGACAGGGGCGCTCACTGAAGCTTTCTTT.

The CDR3 loop is CASSLGGGVGKNIQYF. CDR3 DNA: TGTGCCAGCAGCTTAGGCGGCGGCGTTGGCAAAAACATTCAGTACTTC. The rearrangement uses TRBV7-8 and TRBJ2-4; D is undetermined. From germline, CDR1 is SGHVS and CDR2 FQNEAQ. CDR3 size: 16 residues. Trimming took 1 base from V and 3 from J, leaving 13 bases between them.